The T cell receptor beta chain under discussion was sequenced for a study of low-dose radiotherapy and immunotherapy resistance in tumors. As for the study in general: 1 Gy per fraction was delivered to Cohort 2 every two weeks, for 13 Gy total over 26 weeks. Patients took oral aspirin 300 mg daily for four cycles from cycle 1 day 1.

This CDR3 contains 13 residues. CDR1 and CDR2 from the germline V gene are SNHLY and FYNNEI. Trimming took 6 bases from V and 1 from J, leaving 9 bases between them. Time point specified: after trial treatment. As to treatment: LDRT plus nivolumab, ipilimumab, low-dose cyclophosphamide and aspirin (RACIN trial). Ipilimumab, nivolumab, aspirin, low-dose cyclophosphamide and low-dose radiotherapy were administered to donors. This clonotype was observed at least ten times. TRAV- and TRBV-specific primers primed first-strand cDNA, covering alpha and beta chains. A constant-region primer paired with the V-primer adapter amplified TCRs over approximately 18 PCR cycles. Via MiXCR, TCRdb re-called the reads, giving one row per CDR3 protein. This table holds more than 90,000 distinct CDR3 sequences, under 25% found once.

The receptor was derived from a male donor with prostate cancer. This specimen consisted of PBMCs, obtained after low-dose radiotherapy plus immunotherapy. The chain is built from TRBV2 and TRBJ1-1; D is unclear. CDR3 residues: CASRTSSNTEAFF. CDR3 sequence (DNA): TGTGCCAGCAGGACAAGTTCGAACACTGAAGCTTTCTTT.